This T cell receptor beta chain emerged from a study of blood T cell repertoires in COVID-19. In the original workflow: Amplification from reference gene primers served as the basis for estimated nucleated cell counts. The repertoire was sequenced with immunoSEQ multiplex PCR; TCRdb's copy has only in-frame clones and lacks some. V, J and clone size reflect that table, while D and trimming were determined from the DNA. The sample contains under 250,000 clones, around 84% of which appear only once. This clone was seen a handful of times. Sequencing was done on a sample of peripheral blood. This receptor was identified in a woman aged 65 to 85 with active or convalescent COVID-19.

The CDR3 coding sequence is TGTGCCAGCAGCTCCGGGACAGGAGACACTGAAGCTTTCTTT. Translation: CASSSGTGDTEAFF. The chain is built from TRBV3-1 (or the pseudogene TRBV3-2) and TRBJ1-1; the match to TRBD1 covers 8 bases. The CDR3 runs 14 residues. From germline, CDR1 is LGHDT and CDR2 YNNKEL (reference sequence). After removal of 5 bases from V and 3 bases from J, the junction contained 5 bases not matched to a gene.